The clone carrying this T cell receptor (beta chain) was found once. A read error may be the cause here, since a much bigger clone is one base away. Building of the TCR beta libraries involved iRepertoire HTBI primers and Arm-PCR of CDR3 regions. Using its own MiXCR run on the multiplex PCR reads, TCRdb lists one record per CDR3 protein. The repertoire includes some 500,000 distinct CDR3 sequences, 13% of them detected once, and roughly a tenth sits in the top ten. This specimen belongs to a study of regulatory T cells in long-lasting Graves disease. Study-wide context: Graves' patients who were just diagnosed had used antithyroid drugs for under 3 months.

The CDR3 sequence is 15 residues long. Germline CDR1 and CDR2: WNHNN and SYGVQD (reference sequence). As for time point: newly diagnosed GD, antithyroid drugs for less than 3 months. Preparation of the TCR library used RNA extracted from PBMCs. This sample also belongs to another study, concerning T cells in Graves' hyperthyroidism and ophthalmopathy. From that study: Diagnosis rested on symptoms, serum thyroxine and TRAb, thyroid ultrasound, and orbital computed tomography. Blood also carried most thyroid clonotypes expanded above 0.001.

This rearrangement joins TRBV10-1 to TRBJ2-1; 9 bases are a match to TRBD2. The material was peripheral blood mononuclear cells (PBMCs), obtained at new diagnosis, from a patient treated with antithyroid drugs. This clonotype originated in a man aged 25 to 40 with Graves disease. The CDR3 sequence: CDSSAGTSSLNEQFF. The CDR3 region has the DNA TGCGACAGCAGCGCCGGGACTAGCTCTCTCAATGAGCAGTTCTTC.